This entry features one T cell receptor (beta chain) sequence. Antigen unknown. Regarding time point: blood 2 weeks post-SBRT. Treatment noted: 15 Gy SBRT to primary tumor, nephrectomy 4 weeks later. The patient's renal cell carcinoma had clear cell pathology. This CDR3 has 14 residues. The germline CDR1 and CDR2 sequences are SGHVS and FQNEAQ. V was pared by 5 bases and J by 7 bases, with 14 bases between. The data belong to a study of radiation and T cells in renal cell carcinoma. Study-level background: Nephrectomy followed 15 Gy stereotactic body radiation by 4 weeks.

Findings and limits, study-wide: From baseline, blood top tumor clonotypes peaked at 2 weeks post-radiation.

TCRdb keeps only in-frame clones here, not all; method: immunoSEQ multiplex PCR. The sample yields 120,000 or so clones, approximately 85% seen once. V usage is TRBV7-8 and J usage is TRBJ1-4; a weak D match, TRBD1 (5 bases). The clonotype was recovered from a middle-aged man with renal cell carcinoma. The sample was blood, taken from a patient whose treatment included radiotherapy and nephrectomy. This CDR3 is CASSQSGRGEKLFF. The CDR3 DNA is TGTGCCAGCAGCCAGTCAGGGAGGGGTGAAAAACTGTTTTTT.